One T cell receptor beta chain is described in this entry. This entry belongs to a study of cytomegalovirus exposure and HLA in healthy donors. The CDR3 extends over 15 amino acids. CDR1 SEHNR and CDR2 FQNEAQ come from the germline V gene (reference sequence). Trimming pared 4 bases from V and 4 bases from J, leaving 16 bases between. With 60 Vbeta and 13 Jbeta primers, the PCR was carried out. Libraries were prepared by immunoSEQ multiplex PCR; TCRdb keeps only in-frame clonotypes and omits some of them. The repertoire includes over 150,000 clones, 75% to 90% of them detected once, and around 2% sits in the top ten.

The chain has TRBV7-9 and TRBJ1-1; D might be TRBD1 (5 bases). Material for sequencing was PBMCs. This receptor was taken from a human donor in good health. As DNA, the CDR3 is TGTGCCAGCAGCTCCGGGGGACGGGGCGGCACTGAAGCTTTCTTT. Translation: CASSSGGRGGTEAFF.